This TCR beta chain appears in the sequencing data of a study of OX40 agonist ivuxolimab in advanced cancers. Turning to the overall study: Ivuxolimab was a fully human IgG2 agonistic monoclonal antibody targeting the costimulatory receptor OX40 (CD134). The paper describes the monotherapy dose-escalation part (N of about 52 patients) of the phase I trial of ivuxolimab. Of the 50 to 55 dose-escalation patients, hepatocellular carcinoma was present in roughly 19, melanoma in around 15, renal cell carcinoma in 9 and head and neck cancer in 9. Partial responses occurred in three dose-escalation patients, of whom one had hepatocellular carcinoma and two had cutaneous melanoma. Patients were allowed to have had prior anti-PD-1, anti-PD-L1 or anti-CTLA-4 therapy, and roughly 40% of the dose-escalation patients had previously received checkpoint inhibitors. In the dose-escalation cohort, roughly 82% of patients were male, and the mean age was 60 years with a range of about 20 to 79. Intravenous ivuxolimab was administered to patients every 2 weeks at six dose levels: 0.01, 0.1, 0.3, 1.5, 3 and 10 mg/kg. Peripheral TCRbeta sequencing aimed to test whether ivuxolimab altered TCR sequence diversity and caused clonal T-cell expansion. Study-wide findings and limitations: After ivuxolimab, more expanded clones were found on average in CD8+ T cells than in CD4+ T cells. Low levels of normalized T-cell clonal expansion were also seen in some nonresponding patients. Antigen specificity was not determined for the clonally expanded peripheral T cells. In the 0.1-3.0 mg/kg groups, partial responders had among the lowest normalized peripheral clonal expansion, particularly in CD8+ T cells. At doses of 0.1 to 3.0 mg/kg, clonal expansion of both CD4+ and CD8+ T cells in blood was seen between baseline and week 6.

This clone was counted only a few times. Its antigen target is currently unknown. Base quality data are lacking; no much larger clone is found one base away. The trial excluded patients who had a history of autoimmune disease or were on systemic immunosuppression. Peripheral blood for TCR sequencing was drawn from every dose cohort at baseline, at cycle 4 day 1 and at cycle 7 day 1. Samples came from an open-label, multicenter, first-in-human phase I dose-escalation trial of ivuxolimab. Adults with locally advanced or metastatic head and neck squamous cell, hepatocellular, melanoma or renal cell carcinoma were enrolled in the trial. Before TCR sequencing, CD4+ T cells and CD8+ T cells were sorted from peripheral blood as separate populations. To sequence the TCRbeta CDR3 region, genomic DNA was isolated from the sorted cells. The immunoSEQ Assay was used to sequence the TCRbeta CDR3 regions. TCRdb obtained this table from immuneACCESS and retained in-frame rearrangements with V and J assigned. These tables miss some clones; where compared with another copy, unresolved V genes account for less than half of the shortfall, and the remainder is unexplained. The table for this sample lists some 15,000 clones; 78% of them were counted only once. In total, the top ten clones hold 28% of the sample.

V is cut by 2 bases and J by 6 bases, and the space between the germline ends is 8 bases. In the germline V gene (reference sequence), CDR1 corresponds to MNHEY and CDR2 to SMNVEV. Spanning cysteine to phenylalanine, the CDR3 consists of 12 amino acids. Kept here is only the CDR3 DNA, which spans 36 bases and is read in frame from base 1. The chain was built from TRBV27 and TRBJ2-7; no D gene can be assigned with confidence. This clonotype originated in an adult with an advanced solid tumor such as melanoma, head and neck, liver or kidney cancer. The sample consisted of CD4+ or CD8+ T cells sorted from blood, taken in a trial of the OX40 agonist ivuxolimab. Here is the DNA: TGTGCCAGCAGTTTAGGGCGGCTCGAGCAGTACTTC. Translation gives CASSLGRLEQYF.